This T cell receptor beta chain was identified during a study of CD8 T cells in Susac syndrome (dated by TCRdb to between 2017 and 2020). With regard to the full study: Among the Susac syndrome patients who were sequenced, clinically active disease was present in 5 or 6 and clinical remission was observed in fewer than 10. Repertoire sequencing was used to test whether CD8+ T cell activation and differentiation in Susac syndrome was antigen driven. At blood withdrawal, Susac syndrome patients were either therapy-naive, taking corticosteroids (in some cases with IVIg as well), or taking IVIg alone. Results and caveats for the whole study, not just this receptor: No clonal expansion was detected in the CD4+ T cell repertoire of Susac syndrome patients. The study acknowledged that relatively few individuals were included in the TCR sequencing and HLA analysis.

CDR1 and CDR2 (SGHNT, YYREEE) derive from the germline V gene (reference sequence). The CDR3 measures 15 amino acids from cysteine to phenylalanine. The CDR3 DNA has 45 bases and is translated from base 1. For this chain, trimming is 4 bases at the V end and 1 base at the J end, and the number of junction bases without a gene match is 5. High-throughput TCR beta sequencing profiled peripheral blood CD8+ and CD4+ T cells from healthy donors, Susac syndrome patients and multiple sclerosis patients. Recently defined diagnostic criteria for definite or probable disease were met by the Susac syndrome patients. Bulk CD8+ and CD4+ T cells were purified by magnetic negative isolation, while CD8+ TEMRA cells were enriched using FACS. Blood was drawn into EDTA tubes, processed within 24 hours, and PBMCs were isolated by density gradient centrifugation. PBMCs intended for TCR sequencing were cryopreserved in liquid nitrogen and thawed later in a water bath at 37 degrees C. The sorted or isolated CD4+, CD8+ and CD8+ TEMRA cells reached a purity of at least 90%.

With regard to this clonotype: There is no known antigen for this receptor. Base quality data are lacking; no much larger clone is found one base away.

RNA was extracted using the RNeasy kit, and about 0.5 to 1 ug of the RNA was reverse transcribed with random hexamers. TCR beta CDR3 regions were amplified with the immunoSEQ multiplex PCR assay covering 54 Vbeta and 13 Jbeta segments. Bias from PCR amplification was corrected by using a synthetic template baseline for primer optimization and for computational correction. Under the source paper's analysis protocol: Reads were annotated to V, D and J genes per IMGT and analyzed with immunoSEQ Analyzer, keeping only productive sequences. To calculate clonality, Shannon entropy was normalized by log2 of the number of productive unique sequences and then subtracted from one. For each patient and control, public and private clones were evaluated among the 100 most prevalent clones. Clones were defined as Susac-specific if absent from the healthy and MS cohorts, from approximately 1,100 published viral clones and from other ImmuneACCESS disease sequences. TCRdb passed the public sequencing reads through fastp at Q25 and MiXCR, retaining productive beta sequences. When rows share a CDR3 protein, they turn into one entry using the most common DNA and genes. It is TCRdb's table, rather than the study itself, that gives the V and J calls and clone size. For this sample the table gives more than 150,000 distinct CDR3 sequences, of which about 96% were detected only once. The ten biggest clones cover about 0.12% of the sample.

The source is a human donor with Susac syndrome. The sequenced sample consisted of CD4+ T cells from PBMCs. The receptor chain draws on TRBV5-4 and TRBJ2-4; a stretch of 7 junction bases matches TRBD1. The bases are TGTGCCAGCAGCCTACAGGGGAAGGCCAAAAACATTCAGTACTTC. Its amino acids are CASSLQGKAKNIQYF.